The sequence of this T cell receptor (beta chain) was determined in a study of blood T cells in healthy people across ages. Per the germline V gene, CDR1 is MNHEY and CDR2 is SVGAGI. The ends were cut back, 2 bases at V and 5 bases at J, with 12 bases in the middle. The CDR3 runs to 14 residues. Primed by a sample-barcoded 5' primer and a J-beta primer mix, a second PCR proceeded for about 6 to 11 cycles. In TCRdb, the 5' RACE reads were re-called with MiXCR into one record per CDR3 protein. The sample carries roughly 570,000 distinct CDR3 sequences, 27% recorded once. This clonotype occurred a few times.

This receptor was taken from a woman in her 70s in good health. The rearrangement links TRBV6-5 to TRBJ2-5; D possibly matches TRBD1 or TRBD2 (6 bases each). The specimen was blood. The CDR3: CASSYGGRGETQYF. The CDR3 DNA reads as TGTGCCAGCAGTTACGGGGGGCGTGGCGAGACCCAGTACTTC.